These 26 T cell receptor beta chains came from one sample sequenced in a study of Graves' ophthalmopathy and Graves' hyperthyroidism listed by TCRdb under 2018. For sequencing, an Illumina HiSeq 2000 was employed. TCR beta CDR3 regions were amplified from RNA transcripts for repertoire sequencing. The first round of RT-PCR was done with HTBI primers and the Qiagen OneStep RT-PCR kit, and was followed by a second round of multiplex PCR, then size selection and purification. In TCRdb, the public reads were trimmed at Q25 with fastp and aligned with MiXCR, with productive beta chains retained. Rows matching on CDR3 protein sequence are summarized as one entry with the most common DNA and genes. The sample includes hundreds of thousands of distinct CDR3 sequences, with over 40% observed a single time. The leading ten clones occupy about 3.3% of the sample. The sequencing input was peripheral blood. The source is an adult man with Graves' ophthalmopathy.

The V call is TRBV6-2 or TRBV6-3, the J call TRBJ1-1; possibly TRBD1 for D (5 bases). This CDR3 has 15 residues. V lost 6 bases, J lost 4 bases, and 18 bases lay in between. CDR1 MNHEY and CDR2 SVGEGT come from the germline V gene. CDR3 amino acids: CASSVDVGAVTEAFF. The CDR3 bases are TGTGCCAGCAGCGTTGATGTAGGGGCTGTCACTGAAGCTTTCTTT.

This clonotype was detected many times. The chain carries TRBV7-9 and TRBJ2-2; perhaps TRBD1 as D (6 bases). V lost 5 bases, J lost 2 bases, and 15 bases lay in between. This CDR3 is 16 amino acids long. Germline assignment: CDR1 SEHNR and CDR2 FQNEAQ (reference sequence). The CDR3: CASSLRGQLNTGELFF. CDR3 nucleotide sequence: TGTGCCAGCAGCCTACGAGGACAGCTTAACACCGGGGAGCTGTTTTTT.

This clonotype was observed at least ten times. The J gene is TRBJ2-5, the V gene TRBV7-2; D may be TRBD2 (6 bases). The CDR3 runs 13 residues. Looked up from germline, CDR1 is SGHTA and CDR2 is FQGNSA. Trimming cost V 5 bases and J 4 bases, with 11 bases left between them. This CDR3 reads CASSRELVETQYF. The CDR3, as DNA: TGTGCCAGCAGCCGGGAGTTGGTAGAGACCCAGTACTTC.

The chain links TRBV5-1 to TRBJ1-4, with 9 bases matching TRBD1. V shed 4 bases and J 5 bases; nucleotides not matched to a gene: 9. The V gene's germline CDR1 is SGHRS and CDR2 YFSETQ. The CDR3 contains 16 residues. Written as DNA, the CDR3 is TGCGCCAGCAGCCCGAACGCCGGGACAGGGAATGAAAAACTGTTTTTT. This sequence encodes CASSPNAGTGNEKLFF.

This clonotype showed up many times. V is TRBV5-6 and J is TRBJ2-7, with D possibly matching TRBD1 (6 bases). CDR1 and CDR2 (germline): SGHDT, YYEEEE. The CDR3 length is 12 residues. V shed 4 bases and J shed 3 bases, with 8 bases lying between them. CDR3 sequence (DNA): TGTGCCAGCAGCAGACAGGACTACGAGCAGTACTTC. Translation: CASSRQDYEQYF.

This clonotype was recorded at least ten times. The chain uses TRBV6-1 and TRBJ2-5, with TRBD1 identical over 7 bases. The CDR3 spans 12 residues. Germline CDR1 MNHNS, CDR2 SASEGT. Trimming cost V 7 bases and J 4 bases; bases outside gene matches: 3. CDR3 nucleotides: TGTGCCAGCACGGGACAGAGAGAGACCCAGTACTTC. This codes for CASTGQRETQYF.

Note on this clonotype: Compared with germline, one end of the junction differs, possibly owing to a read error. The CDR3 sequence: CASSPQGREKLSF. DNA of the CDR3: TGTGCCAGCAGCCCACAGGGGAGGGAAAAACTGTCTTTT. The rearrangement uses TRBV7-3 and TRBJ1-4; 7 positions agree with TRBD1. The CDR3 is made up of 13 amino acids. From germline, CDR1 is SGHTA and CDR2 FQGTGA.

In this sample, this clonotype turned up a few times. A much larger clone sits a single nucleotide away, making a read error possible. The chain is built from TRBV25-1 and TRBJ2-5; D possibly corresponds to TRBD1 (6 bases). V was shortened by 6 bases and J by 2 bases, with 10 bases between the two germline ends. The CDR3 covers 13 residues. Germline CDR1 reads MGHDK; CDR2 reads SYGVNS. CDR3 in DNA: TGTGCCAGCAGACCGGACAGTCAAGAGACCCAGTACTTC. It specifies CASRPDSQETQYF.

This clonotype was seen ten or more times. J is TRBJ1-1 and V is TRBV5-1; 9 nucleotides align to TRBD1. After removal of 3 bases from V and 5 bases from J, the junction contained 5 bases not matched to a gene. The CDR3 length is 14 residues. Germline lookup yields CDR1 SGHRS and CDR2 YFSETQ. The DNA of the CDR3 is TGCGCCAGCAGCTACCGGGACAGGGCTACTGAAGCTTTCTTT. This sequence encodes CASSYRDRATEAFF.

The J gene is TRBJ1-3, the V gene TRBV10-3; D gene uncertain. Germline CDR1 reads ENHRY; CDR2 reads SYGVKD. Trimming removed 5 bases from V and 0 bases from J, with 11 bases in between. The CDR3 runs 15 residues. The CDR3 loop is CAISTNTNSGNTIYF. The CDR3 DNA is TGTGCCATCAGTACCAACACGAACTCTGGAAACACCATATATTTT.

This clonotype was observed many times. The V call is TRBV2, the J call TRBJ1-2; a possible D gene is TRBD1 (6 bases). This CDR3 has 13 amino acids. Trimming pared 8 bases from V and 5 bases from J, leaving 15 bases between. The germline V gene encodes CDR1 SNHLY and CDR2 FYNNEI. CDR3 DNA sequence: TGTGCCAGCGATGGGGGCTTTCGGTATGGCTACACCTTC. Translation: CASDGGFRYGYTF.

The chain is built from TRBV15 and TRBJ1-4; TRBD1 is a possible D gene (6 bases). The germline V gene encodes CDR1 LNHNV and CDR2 YYDKDF (reference sequence). This CDR3 is 11 amino acids long. V was shortened by 1 base and J by 17 bases, with 11 bases between the two germline ends. CDR3 sequence reads: CATSRARDIFF. The CDR3 nucleotides are TGTGCCACCAGCAGAGCTAGGGACATCTTTTTT.

This clonotype was observed a handful of times. The chain links TRBV4-1 to TRBJ2-5; D is unclear. Trimming pared 6 bases from V and 1 base from J, leaving 15 bases between. Germline loops: CDR1 MGHRA, CDR2 YSYEKL. This CDR3 comprises 15 residues. For the CDR3, the DNA is TGCGCCAGCAGTATAAGACGGGCTTTCCAAGAGACCCAGTACTTC. It is translated as CASSIRRAFQETQYF.

The V gene is TRBV5-1, the J gene TRBJ1-2; D remains unclear. CDR1 and CDR2 from the germline V gene are SGHRS and YFSETQ. CDR3 length equals 14 residues. Trimming shortened V by 0 bases and J by 0 bases, and 6 bases separated the two germline ends. CDR3 sequence: CASSLAQSNYGYTF. The CDR3, as DNA: TGCGCCAGCAGCTTGGCCCAGTCTAACTATGGCTACACCTTC. The variable domain in full, completed from reference TRBV5-1 and TRBJ1-2, reads KAGVTQTPRYLIKTRGQQVTLSCSPISGHRSVSWYQQTPGQGLQFLFEYFSETQRNKGNFPGRFSGRQFSNSRSEMNVSTLELGDSALYLCASSLAQSNYGYTFGSGTRLTVV.

This clonotype was counted many times. The rearrangement uses TRBV24-1 and TRBJ1-2; D is possibly TRBD1 (6 bases). The V and J ends lost 3 bases and 4 bases respectively, with 14 bases between them. Looked up from germline, CDR1 is KGHDR and CDR2 is SFDVKD. The CDR3 is made up of 15 amino acids. CDR3 nucleotides: TGTGCCACCAGTGATACGACAGGAGACCCCTATGGCTACACCTTC. Protein sequence: CATSDTTGDPYGYTF.

The chain is built from TRBV4-2 and TRBJ1-2; D might be TRBD1 (5 bases). CDR1 LGHNA and CDR2 YNFKEQ come from the germline V gene. V was clipped by 4 bases and J by 2 bases, with 14 bases between them. The CDR3 totals 15 residues. The CDR3 region is CASSPDRRGNYGYTF. The CDR3 DNA reads TGTGCCAGCAGCCCAGATCGGCGGGGGAACTATGGCTACACCTTC.

This chain links TRBV10-3 with TRBJ2-5, with D hard to call. Germline CDR1 is ENHRY and CDR2 is SYGVKD. Trimming took 2 bases from V and 4 from J, leaving 5 bases between them. The CDR3 totals 12 residues. The CDR3 reads CAISEPRETQYF. In DNA form, the CDR3 reads TGTGCCATCAGTGAGCCAAGAGAGACCCAGTACTTC.

The CDR3 loop reads CASSLAMGESGELFF. The CDR3 DNA sequence: TGCGCCAGCAGCTTGGCCATGGGTGAGAGCGGGGAGCTGTTTTTT. V gene TRBV5-1 combines with J gene TRBJ2-2, with D unresolved. CDR3 size: 15 residues. Germline CDR1 and CDR2: SGHRS and YFSETQ. V was shortened by 0 bases and J by 7 bases, with 13 bases between the two germline ends.

The chain links TRBV6-6 to TRBJ2-7, with 7 nucleotides matching TRBD1. The CDR3 consists of 13 residues. Germline V gene sequence: CDR1 MNHNY, CDR2 SVGAGI (reference sequence). V was clipped by 8 bases and J by 5 bases; unmatched bases: 9. The CDR3 sequence: CASSPGQDHEQYF. DNA for the CDR3: TGTGCCAGCTCACCCGGACAGGACCACGAGCAGTACTTC.

This chain joins TRBV3-1 and TRBJ1-4, with TRBD1 matching 8 bases. Trimming at V came to 3 bases and at J to 8 bases, leaving 2 bases not matched to a gene. Germline-derived CDR1 and CDR2 are LGHDT and YNNKEL (reference sequence). The CDR3 sequence is 13 residues long. CDR3 nucleotide sequence: TGTGCCAGCAGCCACCGACAGGGGGAAAAACTGTTTTTT. This translates into CASSHRQGEKLFF.

The chain joins TRBV16 to TRBJ1-1; 7 nucleotides line up with TRBD1. The germline gives CDR1 KGHSY, CDR2 FQNENV. After removal of 4 bases from V and 4 bases from J, the junction contained 18 bases not matched to a gene. The CDR3 spans 18 residues. CDR3 coding DNA: TGTGCCAGCAGCCTAATGGGAGACCGACAGGGCCTGAGCACTGAAGCTTTCTTT. This encodes CASSLMGDRQGLSTEAFF.

This clonotype occurred many times. V gene TRBV10-3 combines with J gene TRBJ2-5; perhaps TRBD1 as D (6 bases). Germline lookup yields CDR1 ENHRY and CDR2 SYGVKD. V lost 5 bases and J 2 bases, leaving 12 bases between the germline ends. This CDR3 spans 14 amino acids. The CDR3 DNA reads TGTGCCATCAGTTGGGACAAGGGTCAAGAGACCCAGTACTTC. Translation: CAISWDKGQETQYF.

This clonotype showed up many times. V gene TRBV7-9 combines with J gene TRBJ2-7; D gene ambiguous. Looked up from germline, CDR1 is SEHNR and CDR2 is FQNEAQ (reference sequence). V lost 2 bases, J lost 4 bases, and 9 bases lay in between. The CDR3 runs to 13 residues. The DNA of the CDR3 is TGTGCCAGCAGCTTAAGTATAGGATACGAGCAGTACTTC. Its translation is CASSLSIGYEQYF.

Worth noting for this clonotype: This clone may be a read error of a much larger clone one base away. The chain carries TRBV12-3 or TRBV12-4 and TRBJ1-2, with a weak D call TRBD1 (6 bases). V lost 6 bases and J 4 bases, leaving 15 bases between the germline ends. The CDR3 contains 14 residues. The CDR3 reads CASRYRGGFYGYTF. CDR3 DNA sequence: TGTGCCAGCAGATACCGAGGGGGTTTCTATGGCTACACCTTC.

This clonotype was picked up many times. The rearrangement joins TRBV5-1 to TRBJ1-1; D perhaps matches TRBD1 (5 bases). Germline V gene sequence: CDR1 SGHRS, CDR2 YFSETQ. The CDR3 spans 13 residues. V was cut by 4 bases and J by 7 bases, with 14 bases left in between. The CDR3: CASSPQGGFEAFF. In DNA, the CDR3 is TGCGCCAGCAGCCCGCAGGGAGGCTTTGAAGCTTTCTTT.

This clonotype was recorded many times. This chain links TRBV9 with TRBJ1-4; TRBD1 matches 11 bases. The germline V gene has CDR1 SGDLS and CDR2 YYNGEE. The CDR3 consists of 14 residues. With 3 bases clipped from V and 9 bases from J, the junction kept 4 bases outside the gene matches. The CDR3, as DNA: TGTGCCAGCAGCGGCAGGGACAGGGGGAAAAAACTGTTTTTT. Protein sequence: CASSGRDRGKKLFF.